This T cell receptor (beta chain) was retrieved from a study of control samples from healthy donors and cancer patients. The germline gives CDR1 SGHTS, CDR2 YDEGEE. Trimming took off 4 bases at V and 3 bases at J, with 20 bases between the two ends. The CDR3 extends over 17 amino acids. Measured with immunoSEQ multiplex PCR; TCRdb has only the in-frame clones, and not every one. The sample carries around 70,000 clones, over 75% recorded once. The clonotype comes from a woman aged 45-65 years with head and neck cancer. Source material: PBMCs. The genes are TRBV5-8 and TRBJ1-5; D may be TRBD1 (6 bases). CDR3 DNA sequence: TGTGCCAGCAGCCCTGGGGGGGGGCAGAAGTACAATCAGCCCCAGCATTTT. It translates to CASSPGGGQKYNQPQHF.